The 17 T cell receptor beta chains below were found in one sample sequenced in a study of blood T cell repertoires in COVID-19. This table comes from immunoSEQ multiplex PCR, and its TCRdb copy is limited to in-frame clones, with some not included. The data hold around 130,000 clones, with approximately 90% observed a single time. Sequencing used peripheral blood. The receptors shown here come from a man in his fifties or sixties with active or convalescent COVID-19.

This chain links TRBV7-8 with TRBJ2-7; TRBD1 matches at 8 bases. V shed 3 bases, J shed 5 bases, and the junction held 9 bases outside the gene matches. The germline V gene encodes CDR1 SGHVS and CDR2 FQNEAQ. The length of the CDR3 is 15 residues. CDR3 amino acids: CASSFSGQGPNEQYF. CDR3 in DNA: TGTGCCAGCAGCTTTTCAGGACAGGGTCCCAACGAGCAGTACTTC.

This chain uses TRBV5-8 with TRBJ2-2; D possibly corresponds to TRBD2 (6 bases). V was cut by 7 bases and J by 4 bases, with 14 bases left in between. This CDR3 is 14 amino acids long. CDR1 is SGHTS, CDR2 YDEGEE, per germline. CDR3 DNA: TGTGCCAGCGGGGCGGGACTCAGCACCGGGGAGCTGTTTTTT. Translation gives CASGAGLSTGELFF.

This chain links TRBV5-6 with TRBJ2-3, with 9 bases matching TRBD1. Germline V CDR1 and CDR2: SGHDT, YYEEEE. This CDR3 is 16 amino acids long. The V gene end was trimmed by 0 bases and the J gene end by 3 bases; junction bases not matched to a gene: 5. The CDR3 coding sequence is TGTGCCAGCAGCTTGGGTCACAGGGGGCGGACAGATACGCAGTATTTT. This sequence encodes CASSLGHRGRTDTQYF.

The J gene is TRBJ2-7, the V gene TRBV19; 9 nucleotides line up with TRBD2. Trimming removed 2 bases from V and 3 bases from J; junction bases left unmatched: 5. CDR1 is LNHDA, CDR2 SQIVND, per germline (reference sequence). CDR3 length equals 15 residues. The CDR3 region is CASSILGTSYYEQYF. Written as DNA, the CDR3 is TGTGCCAGTAGTATATTGGGGACTAGCTACTACGAGCAGTACTTC. Using reference TRBV19 and TRBJ2-7 for the parts outside the CDR3, the full variable domain is DGGITQSPKYLFRKEGQNVTLSCEQNLNHDAMYWYRQDPGQGLRLIYYSQIVNDFQKGDIAEGYSVSREKKESFPLTVTSAQKNPTAFYLCASSILGTSYYEQYFGPGTRLTVT.

This clone was detected once. This sequence joins TRBV11-3 and TRBJ2-4, with D possibly being TRBD1 (6 bases). Per the germline V gene, CDR1 is SGHNT and CDR2 is YENEEA. The CDR3 totals 13 residues. V dropped 5 bases and J dropped 9 bases, with 14 bases sitting between them. The CDR3 spells CASSPGQESIQYF. DNA of the CDR3: TGTGCCAGCAGCCCGGGACAAGAAAGCATTCAGTACTTC.

This chain links TRBV3-1 (or the pseudogene TRBV3-2) with TRBJ2-7; D is undetermined. Germline lookup yields CDR1 LGHDT and CDR2 YNNKEL (reference sequence). Trimming cost V 1 base and J 2 bases, with 9 bases left between them. The CDR3 consists of 14 residues. DNA for the CDR3: TGTGCCAGCAGCCAAGGCCTAGAGACCTACGAGCAGTACTTC. Amino acids: CASSQGLETYEQYF.

This clone was picked up one time. The chain is built from TRBV7-9 and TRBJ1-4; possible D gene TRBD1, 6 bases. Trimming took 4 bases from V and 14 from J, leaving 11 bases between them. The CDR3 runs to 11 residues. CDR1 and CDR2 from the germline V gene are SEHNR and FQNEAQ (reference sequence). CDR3 region: CASSSRTELFF. CDR3 sequence (DNA): TGTGCCAGCAGCTCCCGGACAGAGCTGTTTTTT.

The rearrangement joins TRBV6-5 to TRBJ2-7; 7 bases line up with TRBD2. CDR1 is MNHEY, CDR2 SVGAGI, per germline. The CDR3 runs 14 residues. V lost 5 bases, J lost 5 bases, and 9 bases stayed unmatched. CDR3 in DNA: TGTGCCAGCAGTCTACGCGGCGGGAGTAACGAGCAGTACTTC. Its protein is CASSLRGGSNEQYF.

This clone showed up just once. V usage is TRBV7-2 and J usage is TRBJ2-7; D perhaps matches TRBD2 (6 bases). V was trimmed by 6 bases and J by 0 bases, leaving 12 bases between them. Germline loops: CDR1 SGHTA, CDR2 FQGNSA. CDR3 length: 14 residues. In nucleotides, the CDR3 is TGTGCCAGCAGGCGGGGCAGTCCCTCCTACGAGCAGTACTTC. This gives the protein CASRRGSPSYEQYF. The variable domain in full, with the rest retrieved from reference TRBV7-2 and TRBJ2-7, is GAGVSQSPSNKVTEKGKDVELRCDPISGHTALYWYRQSLGQGLEFLIYFQGNSAPDKSGLPSDRFSAERTGGSVSTLTIQRTQQEDSAVYLCASRRGSPSYEQYFGPGTRLTVT.

This chain joins TRBV6-6 and TRBJ1-2, with D perhaps TRBD1 (6 bases). Germline CDR1 and CDR2: MNHNY and SVGAGI (reference sequence). The CDR3 has 16 residues. Trimming took off 7 bases at V and 2 bases at J, with 20 bases between the two ends. The CDR3 DNA reads TGTGCCAGCACCGACCCATTCGACAGGTCCAACTATGGCTACACCTTC. This translates into CASTDPFDRSNYGYTF.

The rearrangement joins TRBV9 to TRBJ1-4; the match to TRBD1 covers 8 bases. Looked up from germline, CDR1 is SGDLS and CDR2 is YYNGEE. Trimming took 2 bases from V and 1 from J; bases not matched to a gene: 4. The length of the CDR3 is 16 residues. CDR3 sequence: CASSVGQEITNEKLFF. CDR3 sequence (DNA): TGTGCCAGCAGCGTGGGACAGGAGATAACTAATGAAAAACTGTTTTTT.

The chain joins TRBV29-1 to TRBJ2-2; the D gene is possibly TRBD2 (5 bases). CDR3 size: 14 residues. V lost 4 bases and J 6 bases, leaving 15 bases between the germline ends. Looked up from germline, CDR1 is SQVTM and CDR2 is ANQGSEA. The CDR3 loop is CSVVSEGWAGELFF. DNA of the CDR3: TGCAGCGTTGTATCTGAGGGTTGGGCCGGGGAGCTGTTTTTT.

This clone has a single count. The chain links TRBV18 to TRBJ1-2; the match to TRBD1 covers 9 bases. The CDR3 totals 16 residues. Germline V gene data show CDR1 as KGHSH and CDR2 as LQKENI. Trimming at V came to 6 bases and at J to 0 bases, leaving 8 bases not matched to a gene. The CDR3 spells CASSPGTGNTNYGYTF. DNA of the CDR3: TGTGCCAGCTCCCCCGGGACAGGGAACACTAACTATGGCTACACCTTC.

CDR3 sequence (DNA): TGCGCCAGCAGCCGTTGGGGGGGGGCGCAGATTATGAACACTGAAGCTTTCTTT. Its translation: CASSRWGGAQIMNTEAFF. The V gene is TRBV5-1, the J gene TRBJ1-1; D is possibly TRBD1 (6 bases). Germline CDR1 is SGHRS and CDR2 is YFSETQ. CDR3 length: 18 residues. V lost 4 bases and J 0 bases, leaving 22 bases between the germline ends.

The V and J genes are TRBV2 and TRBJ2-2; 11 positions agree with TRBD2. V was pared by 6 bases and J by 3 bases, with 3 bases of the junction left unmatched. The CDR3 loop spans 15 amino acids. The germline V gene encodes CDR1 SNHLY and CDR2 FYNNEI. CDR3 in DNA: TGTGCCAGCAGAGTTAGCGGGAGGGACACCGGGGAGCTGTTTTTT. It is translated as CASRVSGRDTGELFF. Full variable domain (missing parts from reference TRBV2 and TRBJ2-2): EPEVTQTPSHQVTQMGQEVILRCVPISNHLYFYWYRQILGQKVEFLVSFYNNEISEKSEIFDDQFSVERPDGSNFTLKIRSTKLEDSAMYFCASRVSGRDTGELFFGEGSRLTVL.

The genes are TRBV15 and TRBJ2-1; D unclear. CDR3 length: 14 residues. V lost 5 bases and J lost 0, with 8 bases in between. From germline, CDR1 is LNHNV and CDR2 YYDKDF (reference sequence). CDR3 sequence: CATSVRSSYNEQFF. The DNA for the CDR3 is TGTGCCACCAGCGTTCGGAGCTCCTACAATGAGCAGTTCTTC.

This clone was seen a single time. The chain joins TRBV6-4 to TRBJ2-1; 9 bases fit TRBD2. Germline V CDR1 and CDR2: MRHNA, SNTAGT. This CDR3 has 15 residues. After removal of 6 bases from V and 4 bases from J, the junction contained 7 bases not matched to a gene. CDR3 DNA sequence: TGTGCCAGCAGCCAACAGCGGGGGGCTTACAATGAGCAGTTCTTC. Its translation: CASSQQRGAYNEQFF.